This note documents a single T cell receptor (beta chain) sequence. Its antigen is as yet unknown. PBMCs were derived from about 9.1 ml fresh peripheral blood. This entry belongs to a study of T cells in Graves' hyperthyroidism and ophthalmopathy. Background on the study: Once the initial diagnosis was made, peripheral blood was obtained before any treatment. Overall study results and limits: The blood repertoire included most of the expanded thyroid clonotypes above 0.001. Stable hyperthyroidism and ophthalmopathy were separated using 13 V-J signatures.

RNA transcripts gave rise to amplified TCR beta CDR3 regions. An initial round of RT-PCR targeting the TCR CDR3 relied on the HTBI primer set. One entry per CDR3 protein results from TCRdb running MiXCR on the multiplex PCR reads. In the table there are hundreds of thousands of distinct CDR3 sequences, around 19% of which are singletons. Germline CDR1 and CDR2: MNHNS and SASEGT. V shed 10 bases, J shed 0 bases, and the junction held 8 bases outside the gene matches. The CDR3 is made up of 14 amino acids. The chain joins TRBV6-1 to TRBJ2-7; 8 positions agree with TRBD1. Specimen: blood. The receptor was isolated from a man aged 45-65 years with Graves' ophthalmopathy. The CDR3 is CATRRDRTSYEQYF. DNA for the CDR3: TGTGCCACCCGGCGGGACAGGACCTCCTACGAGCAGTACTTC.